This TCR beta chain came from a study of PD-1 blockade in classical Hodgkin lymphoma. Time point reported: cycle 4 day 1 (C4D1), after around six weeks of nivolumab. There was relapse after autologous stem cell transplantation in every patient, and there was variation in brentuximab vedotin exposure. As concerns this clone: Its antigen is unidentified.

Measured with immunoSEQ multiplex PCR; TCRdb has only the in-frame clones, and not every one. The table includes around 23,000 clones, around 87% detected once. Findings of the study overall: The diversity seen at baseline in complete responders resembled that of newly diagnosed patients. Repertoires differed for reasons still undefined, possibly disease activity or prior therapy.

CDR3 length: 14 amino acids. Per the germline V gene, CDR1 is SEHNR and CDR2 is FQNEAQ (reference sequence). The junction had 6 bases not matched to a gene; V was cut back by 5 bases and J by 3 bases. This TCR came from a human donor with classical Hodgkin lymphoma. The chain uses TRBV7-9 and TRBJ2-7; TRBD1 matches at 8 bases. Sequencing used peripheral blood mononuclear cells (PBMCs), obtained before the fourth cycle of nivolumab. The CDR3 spells CASSPFGQGYEQYF. For the CDR3, the DNA is TGTGCCAGCAGCCCCTTCGGACAGGGCTACGAGCAGTACTTC.